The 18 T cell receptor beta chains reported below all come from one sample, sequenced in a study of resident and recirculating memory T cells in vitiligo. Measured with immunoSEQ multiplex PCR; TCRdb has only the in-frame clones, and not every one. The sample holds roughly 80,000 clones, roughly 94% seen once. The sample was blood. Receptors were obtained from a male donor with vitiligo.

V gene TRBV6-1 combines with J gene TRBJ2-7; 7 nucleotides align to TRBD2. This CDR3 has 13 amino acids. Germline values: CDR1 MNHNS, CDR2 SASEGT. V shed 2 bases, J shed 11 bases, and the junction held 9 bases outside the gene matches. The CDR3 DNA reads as TGTGCCAGCAGTGAAATAGCGGGTGGGAATGAGTACTTC. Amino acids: CASSEIAGGNEYF.

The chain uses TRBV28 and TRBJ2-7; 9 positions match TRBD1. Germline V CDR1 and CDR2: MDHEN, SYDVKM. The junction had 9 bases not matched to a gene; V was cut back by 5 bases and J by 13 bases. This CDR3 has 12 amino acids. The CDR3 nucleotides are TGTGCCAGCAGTCTGACAGGGGGAGCCCCTTACTTC. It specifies CASSLTGGAPYF.

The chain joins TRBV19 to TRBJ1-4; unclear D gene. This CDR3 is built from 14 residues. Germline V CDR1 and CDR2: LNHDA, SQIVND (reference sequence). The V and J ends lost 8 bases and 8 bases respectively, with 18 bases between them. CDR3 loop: CASSPWTGGEKLFF. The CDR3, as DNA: TGTGCCAGTTCACCATGGACGGGCGGGGAAAAACTGTTTTTT.

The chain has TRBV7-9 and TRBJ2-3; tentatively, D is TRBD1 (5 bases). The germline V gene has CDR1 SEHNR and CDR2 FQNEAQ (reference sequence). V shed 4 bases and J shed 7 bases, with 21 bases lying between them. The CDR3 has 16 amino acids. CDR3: CASSSRNLGRANTQYF. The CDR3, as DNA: TGTGCCAGCAGCTCCCGTAATTTGGGCAGGGCGAATACGCAGTATTTT.

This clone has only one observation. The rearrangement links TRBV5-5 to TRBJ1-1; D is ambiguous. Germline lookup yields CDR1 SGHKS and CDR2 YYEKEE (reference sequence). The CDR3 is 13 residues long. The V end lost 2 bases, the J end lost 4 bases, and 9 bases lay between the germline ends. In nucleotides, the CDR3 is TGTGCCAGCAGCTTCCCCGGTCGCACTGAAGCTTTCTTT. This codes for CASSFPGRTEAFF.

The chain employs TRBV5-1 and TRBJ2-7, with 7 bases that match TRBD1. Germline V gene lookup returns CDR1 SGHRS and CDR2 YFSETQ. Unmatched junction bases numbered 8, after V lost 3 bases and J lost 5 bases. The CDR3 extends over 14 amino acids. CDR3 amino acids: CASSWADRVHEQYF. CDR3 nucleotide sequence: TGCGCCAGCAGCTGGGCTGACAGGGTCCACGAGCAGTACTTC.

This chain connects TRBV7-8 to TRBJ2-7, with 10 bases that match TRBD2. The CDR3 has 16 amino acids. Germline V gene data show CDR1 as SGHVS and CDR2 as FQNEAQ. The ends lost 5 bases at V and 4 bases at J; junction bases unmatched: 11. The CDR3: CASSPEAGGGRYEQYF. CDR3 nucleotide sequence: TGTGCCAGCAGCCCCGAAGCGGGGGGGGGTCGGTACGAGCAGTACTTC. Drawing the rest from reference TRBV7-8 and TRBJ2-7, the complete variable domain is GAGVSQSPRYKVAKRGQDVALRCDPISGHVSLFWYQQALGQGPEFLTYFQNEAQLDKSGLPSDRFFAERPEGSVSTLKIQRTQQEDSAVYLCASSPEAGGGRYEQYFGPGTRLTVT.

The chain's CDR3 is CASRVRLLIHTQYF. CDR3 bases: TGTGCCAGCAGAGTCAGGTTATTAATTCACACGCAGTATTTT. The chain couples TRBV2 to TRBJ2-3; D is unresolved. V dropped 6 bases and J dropped 9 bases, with 19 bases sitting between them. Germline CDR1 is SNHLY and CDR2 is FYNNEI. CDR3 length: 14 amino acids. The variable domain in full, with the rest retrieved from reference TRBV2 and TRBJ2-3, is EPEVTQTPSHQVTQMGQEVILRCVPISNHLYFYWYRQILGQKVEFLVSFYNNEISEKSEIFDDQFSVERPDGSNFTLKIRSTKLEDSAMYFCASRVRLLIHTQYFGPGTRLTVL.

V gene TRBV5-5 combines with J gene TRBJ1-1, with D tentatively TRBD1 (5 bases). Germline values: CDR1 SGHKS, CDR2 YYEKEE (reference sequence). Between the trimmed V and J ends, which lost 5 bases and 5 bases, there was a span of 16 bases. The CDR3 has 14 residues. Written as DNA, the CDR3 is TGTGCCAGCAGTTATACAGGCGGGGCGACTGAAGCTTTCTTT. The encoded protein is CASSYTGGATEAFF.

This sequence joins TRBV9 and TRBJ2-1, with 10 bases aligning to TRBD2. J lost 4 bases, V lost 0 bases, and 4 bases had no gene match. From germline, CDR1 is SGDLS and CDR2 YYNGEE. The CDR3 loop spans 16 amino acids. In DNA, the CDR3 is TGTGCCAGCAGCGTAGAGTCAGCGGGAGGGTACAATGAGCAGTTCTTC. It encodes CASSVESAGGYNEQFF.

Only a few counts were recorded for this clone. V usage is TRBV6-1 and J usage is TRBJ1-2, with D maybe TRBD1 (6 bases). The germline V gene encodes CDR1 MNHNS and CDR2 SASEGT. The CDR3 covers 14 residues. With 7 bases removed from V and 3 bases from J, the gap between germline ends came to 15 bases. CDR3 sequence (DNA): TGTGCCAGCATCGTTAGGGGGATGGACTATGGCTACACCTTC. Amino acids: CASIVRGMDYGYTF.

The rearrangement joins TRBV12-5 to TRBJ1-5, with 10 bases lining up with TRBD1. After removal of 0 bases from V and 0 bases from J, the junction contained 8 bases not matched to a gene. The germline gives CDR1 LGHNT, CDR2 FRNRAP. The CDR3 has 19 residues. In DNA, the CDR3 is TGTGCTAGTGGTTTGGTCCGGGGACAGGGGAAATATAGCAATCAGCCCCAGCATTTT. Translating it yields CASGLVRGQGKYSNQPQHF.

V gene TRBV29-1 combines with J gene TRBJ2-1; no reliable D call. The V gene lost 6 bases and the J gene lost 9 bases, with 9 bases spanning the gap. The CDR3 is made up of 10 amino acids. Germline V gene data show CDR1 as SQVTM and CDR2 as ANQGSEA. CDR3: CSVLRGEQFF. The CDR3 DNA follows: TGCAGCGTGCTCCGCGGTGAGCAGTTCTTC.

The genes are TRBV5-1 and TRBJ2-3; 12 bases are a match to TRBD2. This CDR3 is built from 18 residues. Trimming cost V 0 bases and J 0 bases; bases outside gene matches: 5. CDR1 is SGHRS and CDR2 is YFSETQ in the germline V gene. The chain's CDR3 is CASSLGLAGVGSTDTQYF. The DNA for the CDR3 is TGCGCCAGCAGCTTGGGACTAGCGGGAGTGGGTAGCACAGATACGCAGTATTTT.

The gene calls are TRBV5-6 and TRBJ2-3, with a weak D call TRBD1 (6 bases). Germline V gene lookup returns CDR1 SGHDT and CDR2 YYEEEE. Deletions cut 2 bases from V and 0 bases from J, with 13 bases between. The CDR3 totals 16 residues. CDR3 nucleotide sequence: TGTGCCAGCAGCTTCCGCACAGGACAGAGCACAGATACGCAGTATTTT. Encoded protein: CASSFRTGQSTDTQYF.

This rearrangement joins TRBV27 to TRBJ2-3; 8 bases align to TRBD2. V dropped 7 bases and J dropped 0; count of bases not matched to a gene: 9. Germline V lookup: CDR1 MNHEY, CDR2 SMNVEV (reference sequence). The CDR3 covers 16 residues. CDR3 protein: CASTISRGRSTDTQYF. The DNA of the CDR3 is TGTGCCAGCACCATTAGTCGCGGGAGGAGCACAGATACGCAGTATTTT.

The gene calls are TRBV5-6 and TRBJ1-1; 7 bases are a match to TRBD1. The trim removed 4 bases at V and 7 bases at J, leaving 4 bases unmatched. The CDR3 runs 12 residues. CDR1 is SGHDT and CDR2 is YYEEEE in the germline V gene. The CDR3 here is CASSLGQHEAFF. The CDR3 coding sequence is TGTGCCAGCAGCCTGGGACAGCATGAAGCTTTCTTT.

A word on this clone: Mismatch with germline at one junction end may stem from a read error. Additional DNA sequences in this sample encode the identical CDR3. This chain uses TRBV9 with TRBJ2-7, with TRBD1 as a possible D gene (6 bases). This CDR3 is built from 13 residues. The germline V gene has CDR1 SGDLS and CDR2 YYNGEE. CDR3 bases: TGTGCTAGCAGCGCCGGGACACCCTACGAGCAGTACTTC. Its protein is CASSAGTPYEQYF.